The entry below gives a single T cell receptor (beta chain) sequence along with its context. The antigen is unknown. Other autoimmune diseases, uncontrolled infections, pregnancy or lactation led to the exclusion of patients. Per the germline V gene, CDR1 is LGHDT and CDR2 is YNNKEL (reference sequence). Trimming pared 0 bases from V and 3 bases from J, leaving 9 bases between. This CDR3 spans 14 amino acids. Researchers took RNA transcripts and amplified TCR beta CDR3 regions from them. Second-round multiplex PCR came after a first-round RT-PCR that employed HTBI primers. TCRdb fed the multiplex PCR reads into MiXCR, producing one record per CDR3 protein. The sample lists a few hundred thousand distinct CDR3 sequences, less than 40% occurring once. The data originate from a study of Graves' ophthalmopathy and Graves' hyperthyroidism. Looking at the study overall: Stable hyperthyroidism meant no ophthalmopathy within 18 months of follow-up.

General observations from the study: Built on 13 signatures, a model told ophthalmopathy apart from stable hyperthyroidism with approximately 88% sensitivity and almost 84% specificity. The model's ophthalmopathy progression predictions had approximately 65% sensitivity and 72% to 75% specificity.

The V and J genes are TRBV3-1 and TRBJ2-7, with TRBD2 as a possible D gene (5 bases). The specimen sequenced was peripheral blood or thyroid tissue (not recorded which). The receptor's source is an adult man with Graves' hyperthyroidism. CDR3 coding DNA: TGTGCCAGCAGCCAAGACGGAACTAGCTACGAGCAGTACTTC. Its protein product is CASSQDGTSYEQYF.